This T cell receptor (beta chain) was captured by sequencing in a study of blood T cell repertoires in COVID-19. Here immunoSEQ multiplex PCR was the method, and the copy in TCRdb shows in-frame clones only, minus some. The sample includes over 200,000 clones, roughly 85% seen only once; the top ten take roughly a tenth. This clone was seen a handful of times. This sequence originates from a man younger than 45 who had recovered from COVID-19. The sample was PBMCs or T cells enriched from blood (not recorded which).

The DNA for the CDR3 is TGTGCCATCAAGGGACAGACCTCGGGCGAGCAGTACTTC. Protein product: CAIKGQTSGEQYF. V is TRBV10-3 and J is TRBJ2-7, with 7 bases matching TRBD1. V trimming: 7 bases; J trimming: 6 bases; junction bases outside the gene matches: 9. Germline values: CDR1 ENHRY, CDR2 SYGVKD. The CDR3 has 13 amino acids.